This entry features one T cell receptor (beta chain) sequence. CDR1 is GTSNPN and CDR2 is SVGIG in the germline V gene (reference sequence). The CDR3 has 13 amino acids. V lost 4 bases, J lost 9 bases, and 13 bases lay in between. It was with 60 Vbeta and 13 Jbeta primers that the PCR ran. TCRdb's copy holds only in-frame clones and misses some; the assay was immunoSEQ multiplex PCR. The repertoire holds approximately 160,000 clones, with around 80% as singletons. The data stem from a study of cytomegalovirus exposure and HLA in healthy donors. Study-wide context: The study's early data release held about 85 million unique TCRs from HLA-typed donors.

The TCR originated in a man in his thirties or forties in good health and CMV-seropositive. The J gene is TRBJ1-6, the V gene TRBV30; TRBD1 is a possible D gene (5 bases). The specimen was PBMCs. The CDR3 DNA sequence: TGTGCCTGGAACAGGCAGGGTAGTTCACCCCTCCACTTT. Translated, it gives CAWNRQGSSPLHF.